The 18 T cell receptor beta chains below come from one sample, sequenced in a study of post-analysis software for immune sequencing data. cDNA libraries for TCR beta contained unique molecular identifiers. TCRdb called the PCR reads again in MiXCR, with one record for every CDR3 protein. The sample consists of roughly 700,000 distinct CDR3 sequences, 25% to 30% of them appearing once. Study findings and constraints: Controls had lower frequencies than patients of five or six TRBV segments, which included TRBV5-6, TRBV5-1 and TRBV20-1.

Their antigen targets remain unknown. The sequenced sample consisted of blood. Receptor source: a girl aged 10-17 years with multiple sclerosis.

The chain employs TRBV4-2 and TRBJ2-3; TRBD2 aligns across 8 bases. Germline CDR1 and CDR2: LGHNA and YNFKEQ. V gave up 2 bases and J gave up 3 bases; unmatched junction bases: 4. The CDR3 spans 15 residues. The CDR3 is CASSQRGGQTDTQYF. The CDR3 DNA sequence: TGTGCCAGCAGCCAACGGGGGGGCCAAACAGATACGCAGTATTTT.

The rearrangement links TRBV20-1 to TRBJ2-7, with D perhaps being TRBD1 or TRBD2 (5 bases each). The CDR3 consists of 13 residues. CDR1 and CDR2 (germline): DFQATT, SNEGSKA (reference sequence). V gave up 1 base and J gave up 5 bases, with 12 bases separating them. CDR3 nucleotide sequence: TGCAGTGCTAGAGCTCTACGAGGGGACGAGCAGTACTTC. It encodes CSARALRGDEQYF.

The rearrangement links TRBV5-1 to TRBJ2-1; 8 bases align to TRBD1. Losses at the gene ends were 1 base for V and 7 bases for J; bases not matched to a gene: 10. Germline CDR1 reads SGHRS; CDR2 reads YFSETQ. The CDR3 is 16 residues long. The CDR3 bases are TGCGCCAGCAGCTTGCCTTTTGGGACAGGTGGTAATGAGCAGTTCTTC. Its translation: CASSLPFGTGGNEQFF.

This clonotype was picked up a small number of times. This chain joins TRBV29-1 and TRBJ2-4, with D perhaps matching TRBD1 (5 bases). The germline gives CDR1 SQVTM, CDR2 ANQGSEA. V lost 2 bases and J lost 6, with 5 bases in between. The CDR3 loop spans 11 amino acids. DNA of the CDR3: TGCAGCGTTGAAACAGGAAACATTCAGTACTTC. It encodes CSVETGNIQYF.

The sample holds a few counts of this clonotype. The V call is TRBV6-5, the J call TRBJ1-4; no reliable D call. CDR3 length: 15 amino acids. CDR1 is MNHEY and CDR2 is SVGAGI in the germline V gene. The V end lost 10 bases, the J end lost 5 bases, and 20 bases lay between the germline ends. The CDR3 sequence: CATRVVGRRNEKLFF. CDR3 coding DNA: TGTGCCACCCGAGTTGTGGGGAGACGAAATGAAAAACTGTTTTTT.

This chain joins TRBV20-1 and TRBJ2-5; tentatively, D is TRBD1 or TRBD2 (5 bases each). This CDR3 spans 13 amino acids. V was pared by 5 bases and J by 1 base, with 11 bases between. Germline CDR1 and CDR2: DFQATT and SNEGSKA (reference sequence). The CDR3 loop reads CSAGGTAQETQYF. The CDR3 nucleotides are TGCAGTGCTGGTGGGACGGCCCAAGAGACCCAGTACTTC.

Regarding this clonotype: One end of the junction fails to match germline, which may point to a read error. V usage is TRBV20-1 and J usage is TRBJ1-5; D uncertain. Germline V gives CDR1 DFQATT, CDR2 SNEGSKA (reference sequence). CDR3 length equals 13 residues. The CDR3 DNA reads as TGCATTGCTAGAGAAAAGGGCAATCAGCCCCAGCATTTT. Translation gives CIAREKGNQPQHF.

The chain uses TRBV12-3 or TRBV12-4 and TRBJ2-1; tentative D call: TRBD2 (7 bases). The end of the DNA fits TRBJ2-7 better, so the J call may be wrong. The CDR3 is 15 amino acids. CDR3 DNA sequence: TGTGCCAGCAGCCCTCGGGGGGCAGCCTACAATGAGCAGTACTTC. Amino acid sequence: CASSPRGAAYNEQYF.

This chain links TRBV7-2 with TRBJ2-7; D is possibly TRBD2 (5 bases). V was trimmed by 1 base and J by 3 bases, leaving 10 bases between them. Germline CDR1 is SGHTA and CDR2 is FQGNSA. This CDR3 contains 14 residues. As DNA, the CDR3 is TGTGCCAGCAGCTTAGGACTACCGGTCTACGAGCAGTACTTC. Translating gives CASSLGLPVYEQYF.

This chain connects TRBV5-5 to TRBJ2-7; D might be TRBD1 (5 bases). The J call may be incorrect, as the DNA end agrees better with TRBJ2-4. The length of the CDR3 is 18 residues. Looked up from germline, CDR1 is SGHKS and CDR2 is YYEKEE (reference sequence). In DNA form, the CDR3 reads TGTGCCAGCAGCTCGGAGTTACAAGGGGTCGGTGGTTTCGGCATTCAGTACTTC. Its translation is CASSSELQGVGGFGIQYF.

Only a few counts were recorded for this clonotype. The J gene is TRBJ1-2, the V gene TRBV29-1; D perhaps matches TRBD1 (6 bases). This CDR3 contains 13 residues. V lost 7 bases, J lost 3 bases, and 15 bases lay in between. CDR1 SQVTM and CDR2 ANQGSEA come from the germline V gene. CDR3 sequence reads: CSDRRRGYYGYTF. In DNA, the CDR3 is TGCAGCGACAGGAGGAGGGGGTACTATGGCTACACCTTC.

V is TRBV5-6 and J is TRBJ1-5, with TRBD1 matching over 7 bases. Losses at the gene ends were 4 bases for V and 0 bases for J; bases not matched to a gene: 10. Germline CDR1 SGHDT, CDR2 YYEEEE. The CDR3 contains 17 residues. CDR3 bases: TGTGCCAGCAGCCATTACAGACAGGGTGCTAGCAATCAGCCCCAGCATTTT. Its protein is CASSHYRQGASNQPQHF.

This clonotype was detected only a few times. V gene TRBV20-1 combines with J gene TRBJ1-1, with D possibly TRBD1 on 5 matching bases. The CDR3 totals 15 residues. Between the trimmed V and J ends, which lost 0 bases and 4 bases, there was a span of 15 bases. The germline V gene has CDR1 DFQATT and CDR2 SNEGSKA (reference sequence). Written as DNA, the CDR3 is TGCAGTGCTAGAGACCAGGGAAGGCGGCTCACTGAAGCTTTCTTT. Protein sequence: CSARDQGRRLTEAFF.

This sequence joins TRBV13 and TRBJ1-1; D is perhaps TRBD1 (6 bases). Deletions cut 2 bases from V and 0 bases from J, with 13 bases between. Germline loops: CDR1 PRHDT, CDR2 FYEKMQ (reference sequence). The CDR3 contains 16 residues. The CDR3 bases are TGTGCCAGCAGCTTAAGACAGGTTAACATGAACACTGAAGCTTTCTTT. Translated: CASSLRQVNMNTEAFF. Full variable domain (missing parts from reference TRBV13 and TRBJ1-1): AAGVIQSPRHLIKEKRETATLKCYPIPRHDTVYWYQQGPGQDPQFLISFYEKMQSDKGSIPDRFSAQQFSDYHSELNMSSLELGDSALYFCASSLRQVNMNTEAFFGQGTRLTVV.

This clonotype was counted many times. This chain links TRBV7-2 with TRBJ2-5, with TRBD2 identical over 10 bases. Unmatched junction bases numbered 4, after V lost 1 base and J lost 2 bases. This CDR3 is 16 amino acids long. Looked up from germline, CDR1 is SGHTA and CDR2 is FQGNSA. The CDR3 region is CASSLGPSGGQETQYF. CDR3 nucleotides: TGTGCCAGCAGCTTAGGCCCTAGCGGGGGACAAGAGACCCAGTACTTC.

This clonotype was seen once. V and J are TRBV25-1 and TRBJ1-6; no definite D call. V was pared by 7 bases and J by 6 bases, with 7 bases between. Germline lookup yields CDR1 MGHDK and CDR2 SYGVNS. CDR3 size: 12 residues. CDR3 region: CASTAGNSPLHF. The CDR3 bases are TGTGCCAGCACTGCGGGTAATTCACCCCTCCACTTT.

V and J are TRBV7-2 and TRBJ2-5; 9 nucleotides match TRBD1. V lost 0 bases and J lost 5; bases outside the gene matches: 4. The CDR3 has 15 amino acids. Germline V gives CDR1 SGHTA, CDR2 FQGNSA. CDR3 DNA sequence: TGTGCCAGCAGCTTAGCGGGACAGGGTTTTGAGACCCAGTACTTC. This encodes CASSLAGQGFETQYF.

The table lists this clonotype with a few counts. V is TRBV4-3 and J is TRBJ1-6; 10 nucleotides line up with TRBD1. Trimming cost V 0 bases and J 9 bases; bases outside gene matches: 5. CDR3 length equals 16 residues. The V gene's germline CDR1 is LGHNA and CDR2 YSLEER. Here the CDR3 reads CASSQDAGTGASPLHF. The CDR3 bases are TGCGCCAGCAGCCAAGACGCTGGGACAGGGGCTTCACCCCTCCACTTT.